The entry below describes one T cell receptor beta chain. Its antigen is undetermined. The entry originates in a study of molecular identifiers for immune sequencing clone quantification. A single record per CDR3 protein comes from TCRdb applying MiXCR to the PCR reads. The sample lists about 500,000 distinct CDR3 sequences; about a fifth were seen once. Study conclusions and caveats: Clonotypes surpassing 20 RNA copies contained over 97% of effector molecules, versus under 1% in naive cells.

The CDR3 extends over 15 amino acids. The receptor was isolated from a human donor in good health. Some libraries in this study had Jurkat cell RNA spiked in. Sequenced input: naive CD8+ T cells from blood, with Jurkat cell RNA spiked in. Stated subset: FACS-sorted CD8+CD4-CCR7+CD45RA+ naive T cells. The V and J genes are TRBV21-1 and TRBJ1-1. TRBV21-1 is termed a pseudogene. The CDR3 sequence is CASSNRNNLNTEAFF. CDR3 bases: TGTGCCAGCAGCAACAGGAACAATTTGAACACTGAAGCTTTCTTT.